The T cell receptor beta chain described here comes from a study of blood T cell repertoires in COVID-19 (dated by TCRdb to 2018 to 2021). Regarding the complete study: The collaborator samples originated in the United States, Italy and Spain and spanned the acute and convalescent phases of COVID-19. Subjects who had been exposed to COVID-19, were actively infected with it, or had recovered from it provided the deeply sampled blood TCRbeta repertoires that made up the dataset. Where HLA class I and class II types were available, the types were taken from metadata supplied by the sample provider, not from assay-based typing. A de-identified subject ID, COVID-19 status, age in years and sex were almost always included in the sample metadata. Samples came from the ongoing ImmuneRACE study (first 160 participants) plus 1,254 subjects from 6 global collaborators. The repertoires were made available in a free public database intended to serve as a resource for research on the immune response to SARS-CoV-2. The prospective study material was composed of cDNA or gDNA derived from T cells, B-cell-depleted T cells, or PBMCs.

To note about this clone: Its antigen specificity is not known. Base qualities are not provided; no much larger clone lies one nucleotide away.

What the research found in general, with its limitations: The amount of clinical and demographic metadata varied by source and participant and was provided uncurated.

Samples from volunteer blood donors who had recovered from COVID-19 were contributed by a second Seattle source. Collaborating institutions collected whole blood in K2EDTA tubes following their own protocols. For TCRbeta analysis, collaborators shipped samples in one of three forms: frozen whole blood, isolated PBMCs, or DNA extracted from either of those sample types. TCRbeta CDR3 regions were amplified from genomic DNA using the immunoSEQ Assay, a bias-controlled multiplex PCR. As for how the authors treated the data: The number of nucleated cells in each sample was estimated from the amplification of reference gene primers within the assay. To quantify the absolute abundance of each unique TCRbeta CDR3 rearrangement, sequence reads were collapsed and filtered. For each sample, productive Simpson clonality was calculated as the square root of Simpson's diversity index across productive rearrangements. Held by TCRdb, this immuneACCESS table contains in-frame sequences only and omits some clones. Under half of the omission traces to an unresolved V gene where checked; the cause of the rest is unknown. V and J calls and clone size are copied from that table; D and trimming were computed from the DNA. The sample table shows about 330,000 clones, and around 90% are seen once. 6.4% of the sample lies in the top ten.

The CDR3 numbers 14 residues from cysteine through phenylalanine. CDR3 DNA is the only sequence kept; it has 42 bases, read in frame from the first base. Trimming removed 9 bases from V and 4 bases from J, leaving 18 bases between the germline ends. Sequences MNHEY (CDR1) and SVGAGI (CDR2) are obtained from the germline V gene. The sequence came from a man younger than 35 who had recovered from COVID-19. This receptor chain uses TRBV6-5 and TRBJ1-1; TRBD1 is possibly the D segment (5 matching bases). The sequencing sample was made of peripheral blood. The nucleotides are TGTGCCAGACTCCGTGCAGGGTGGTGCACTGAAGCTTTCTTT. Its protein is CARLRAGWCTEAFF.